This record covers a single T cell receptor beta chain. The data are from a study of blood T cell repertoires in COVID-19. Study details: The samples span acute and convalescent COVID-19 from the United States, Italy and Spain. The cDNA or gDNA used as material had been derived from T cells, B-cell-depleted T cells, or PBMCs.

Under the authors' procedure: Amplification of reference gene primers was used by the study to estimate nucleated cell counts. The repertoire was sequenced with immunoSEQ multiplex PCR; TCRdb's copy has only in-frame clones and lacks some. That table is the source of V, J and clone size, and D and trimming were worked out from the DNA. The sample records tens of thousands of clones, over 75% being singletons. Material for sequencing was peripheral blood. The source of this sequence is a human donor in a cohort sampled during active COVID-19.

CDR3 bases: TGTGCCAGCAGCTTAGGAGGGATAAGCACAGATACGCAGTATTTT. This translates into CASSLGGISTDTQYF. The V call is TRBV7-9, the J call TRBJ2-3; weak D call: TRBD2 (5 bases). This CDR3 contains 15 residues. Trimming took off 1 base at V and 0 bases at J, with 8 bases between the two ends. Germline V gene sequence: CDR1 SEHNR, CDR2 FQNEAQ (reference sequence).